What follows are 10 T cell receptor beta chains derived from one specimen sequenced in a study of cytomegalovirus exposure and HLA in healthy donors. PCR amplification relied on 60 Vbeta primers (plus 13 Jbeta primers). Sequencing used immunoSEQ multiplex PCR; TCRdb keeps in-frame clones, though not all of them. Of fewer than 250,000 clones in the sample, about 79% were seen once. Specimen: PBMCs. Source of these receptors: a young man in good health and CMV-seronegative.

The gene calls are TRBV7-2 and TRBJ2-1; TRBD2 matches at 12 bases. The germline CDR1 and CDR2 sequences are SGHTA and FQGNSA. V dropped 4 bases and J dropped 8; count of bases not matched to a gene: 12. The CDR3 runs 17 residues. Here the CDR3 DNA reads TGTGCCAGCAGCTCTCCCGCGACTAGCGGGAGCTCCCATGAGCAGTTCTTC. This codes for CASSSPATSGSSHEQFF.

This sequence joins TRBV2 and TRBJ2-5, with 12 bases that match TRBD2. V shed 6 bases and J 5 bases; nucleotides not matched to a gene: 4. CDR1 and CDR2 (germline): SNHLY, FYNNEI. This CDR3 is 14 amino acids long. CDR3 in amino acids: CASRPGLAGETQYF. CDR3 coding DNA: TGTGCCAGCAGGCCCGGACTAGCGGGGGAGACCCAGTACTTC.

The chain links TRBV6-1 to TRBJ2-2; the match to TRBD1 covers 7 bases. Germline V CDR1 and CDR2: MNHNS, SASEGT. CDR3 size: 15 residues. V shed 7 bases and J 4 bases; nucleotides not matched to a gene: 9. The CDR3 spells CASTGGRGSTGELFF. The CDR3 nucleotides read TGTGCCAGCACTGGAGGCAGGGGGAGCACCGGGGAGCTGTTTTTT.

The chain has TRBV27 and TRBJ1-1; D gene unclear. Trimming took 9 bases from V and 1 from J, leaving 12 bases between them. In germline, CDR1 is MNHEY, CDR2 SMNVEV (reference sequence). The CDR3 is made up of 13 amino acids. The CDR3 loop is CASLQYRNTEAFF. The CDR3 region has the DNA TGTGCCAGTTTACAGTATCGGAACACTGAAGCTTTCTTT.

V and J are TRBV2 and TRBJ2-3; 11 bases match TRBD2. The germline CDR1 and CDR2 sequences are SNHLY and FYNNEI. V shed 6 bases and J 0 bases; nucleotides not matched to a gene: 5. This CDR3 is built from 16 residues. As DNA, the CDR3 is TGTGCCAGCAGACCTCTAGCGGGGGGCAGCACAGATACGCAGTATTTT. Protein sequence: CASRPLAGGSTDTQYF.

CDR3 nucleotide sequence: TGTGCCAGCAGACCGAGACAGGGGGTCTCCTACGAGCAGTACTTC. This encodes CASRPRQGVSYEQYF. The chain employs TRBV7-9 and TRBJ2-7; 9 bases are shared with TRBD1. The CDR3 contains 15 residues. V trimming: 6 bases; J trimming: 0 bases; junction bases outside the gene matches: 6. The V gene's germline CDR1 is SEHNR and CDR2 FQNEAQ (reference sequence).

The chain links TRBV4-1 to TRBJ2-3, with 11 bases fitting TRBD2. CDR3 length: 17 amino acids. Germline CDR1 MGHRA, CDR2 YSYEKL. Unmatched junction bases numbered 5, after V lost 1 base and J lost 2 bases. CDR3: CASSQGSGGAITDTQYF. The DNA of the CDR3 is TGCGCCAGCAGCCAAGGTAGCGGGGGGGCCATCACAGATACGCAGTATTTT.

This clone has a single count. The rearrangement uses TRBV6-1 and TRBJ1-5, with TRBD1 as a possible D gene (5 bases). The germline V gene has CDR1 MNHNS and CDR2 SASEGT. V lost 1 base and J lost 8, with 12 bases in between. This CDR3 is 14 amino acids long. DNA for the CDR3: TGTGCCAGCAGTGAAGTTGAAGGGGTGAAGCCCCAGCATTTT. Its protein is CASSEVEGVKPQHF.

The rearrangement links TRBV2 to TRBJ2-2, with D perhaps matching TRBD1 (5 bases). Germline CDR1 is SNHLY and CDR2 is FYNNEI. Trimming stripped 0 bases from V and 4 bases from J, with 6 bases between. The CDR3 is 14 amino acids. In nucleotides, the CDR3 is TGTGCCAGCAGTGAAGCTGACAGCACCGGGGAGCTGTTTTTT. The encoded protein is CASSEADSTGELFF.

Here the CDR3 reads CASSFLDGLETQYF. The CDR3 nucleotides read TGTGCCAGCAGTTTTCTTGACGGGTTAGAGACCCAGTACTTC. This chain links TRBV28 with TRBJ2-5; D is unresolved. The V gene lost 3 bases and the J gene lost 4 bases, with 12 bases spanning the gap. Germline CDR1 reads MDHEN; CDR2 reads SYDVKM. The CDR3 is 14 amino acids.